Presented here are 18 T cell receptor beta chains from one specimen sequenced in a study of T-cell memory formation after mild COVID-19. TCRdb processed the 5' RACE reads anew with MiXCR; each CDR3 protein has one entry. The sample lists under 600,000 distinct CDR3 sequences; about 22% were seen once. What was sequenced was PBMCs or a T cell subset sorted from them (not recorded which). These receptors all come from an adult woman who had mild COVID-19 (a few samples of this study predate the infection). Cell type and time point are not known.

This clonotype was seen only a few times. The chain couples TRBV19 to TRBJ2-2, with TRBD2 matching over 11 bases. This CDR3 is 17 amino acids long. Trimming removed 7 bases from V and 0 bases from J; junction bases left unmatched: 7. CDR1 and CDR2 (germline): LNHDA, SQIVND (reference sequence). The CDR3 DNA follows: TGTGCCAGTATGGCTAGCGGGAGGTCTACGAACACCGGGGAGCTGTTTTTT. Amino acids: CASMASGRSTNTGELFF.

The rearrangement uses TRBV5-1 and TRBJ1-6; a possible D gene is TRBD1 (5 bases). This CDR3 comprises 16 residues. CDR1 and CDR2 (germline): SGHRS, YFSETQ. Trimming pared 5 bases from V and 6 bases from J, leaving 18 bases between. This chain's CDR3 is CASSRRQQGTNSPLHF. The CDR3 nucleotides read TGCGCCAGCAGTAGAAGACAGCAGGGTACTAATTCACCCCTCCACTTT.

This clonotype was counted between two and nine times. The chain is built from TRBV5-1 and TRBJ2-7; D is unclear. Germline assignment: CDR1 SGHRS and CDR2 YFSETQ. This CDR3 region has 17 residues. With 2 bases removed from V and 0 bases from J, the gap between germline ends came to 18 bases. CDR3 sequence (DNA): TGCGCCAGCAGCTTTACTTGGGGATGGCAAAGCTCCTACGAGCAGTACTTC. It specifies CASSFTWGWQSSYEQYF.

The chain combines TRBV6-6 with TRBJ2-1, with 13 bases fitting TRBD2. The V gene's germline CDR1 is MNHNY and CDR2 SVGAGI (reference sequence). CDR3 length: 14 amino acids. V was clipped by 6 bases and J by 11 bases; unmatched bases: 7. CDR3 loop: CASRPLAGGPQQFF. CDR3 in DNA: TGTGCCAGCAGGCCACTAGCGGGGGGGCCCCAGCAGTTCTTC.

This clonotype has only a few counts. This chain joins TRBV20-1 and TRBJ1-1; D is undetermined. With 4 bases removed from V and 0 bases from J, the gap between germline ends came to 12 bases. Germline lookup yields CDR1 DFQATT and CDR2 SNEGSKA (reference sequence). CDR3 length equals 14 residues. In DNA form, the CDR3 reads TGCAGTGCTACCCGGCTTCGGCTGAACACTGAAGCTTTCTTT. Amino acids: CSATRLRLNTEAFF.

V is TRBV12-3 or TRBV12-4 and J is TRBJ2-1; D not certain. V gave up 3 bases and J gave up 0 bases, with 9 bases separating them. The CDR3 sequence is 15 residues long. CDR3 sequence (DNA): TGTGCCAGCAGTTTTGAGGAGAGCTCCTACAATGAGCAGTTCTTC. It translates to CASSFEESSYNEQFF.

The chain joins TRBV7-9 to TRBJ2-5, with D maybe TRBD2 (6 bases). Germline loops: CDR1 SEHNR, CDR2 FQNEAQ (reference sequence). Trimming pared 5 bases from V and 3 bases from J, leaving 13 bases between. This CDR3 comprises 14 residues. CDR3: CASSRPPGEETQYF. CDR3 nucleotides: TGTGCCAGCAGCCGCCCTCCGGGGGAAGAGACCCAGTACTTC.

V gene TRBV6-2 or TRBV6-3 combines with J gene TRBJ1-5; 7 bases match TRBD1. The CDR3 consists of 14 residues. Per the germline V gene, CDR1 is MNHEY and CDR2 is SVGEGT. Trimming removed 7 bases from V and 6 bases from J; junction bases left unmatched: 9. The CDR3 region is CASKGDRETQPQHF. CDR3 in DNA: TGTGCCAGCAAAGGAGACAGGGAAACTCAGCCCCAGCATTTT.

This clonotype was observed a few times. The chain links TRBV20-1 to TRBJ2-3, with D maybe TRBD2 (6 bases). The CDR3 is 14 amino acids. V dropped 6 bases and J dropped 2 bases, with 15 bases sitting between them. Germline V gives CDR1 DFQATT, CDR2 SNEGSKA (reference sequence). The CDR3, as DNA: TGCAGTGCCCCTATTAGCGGAAACACAGATACGCAGTATTTT. Translated, it gives CSAPISGNTDTQYF.

This clonotype was counted a few times. V usage is TRBV7-9 and J usage is TRBJ2-3; D unresolved. CDR1 and CDR2 (germline): SEHNR, FQNEAQ (reference sequence). V was shortened by 4 bases and J by 4 bases, with 9 bases between the two germline ends. This CDR3 is built from 13 residues. CDR3 DNA sequence: TGTGCCAGCAGCTCAGGCAGACCAGATACGCAGTATTTT. Translation: CASSSGRPDTQYF.

There are many counts of this clonotype. This rearrangement joins TRBV5-1 to TRBJ2-3, with D unclear. V lost 0 bases to trimming and J lost 2 bases, with 13 bases between them. This CDR3 has 16 residues. Germline-derived CDR1 and CDR2 are SGHRS and YFSETQ. Here the CDR3 reads CASSLGLDESTDTQYF. In DNA form, the CDR3 reads TGCGCCAGCAGCTTGGGGCTAGATGAATCCACAGATACGCAGTATTTT. The variable domain in full, with the rest retrieved from reference TRBV5-1 and TRBJ2-3, is KAGVTQTPRYLIKTRGQQVTLSCSPISGHRSVSWYQQTPGQGLQFLFEYFSETQRNKGNFPGRFSGRQFSNSRSEMNVSTLELGDSALYLCASSLGLDESTDTQYFGPGTRLTVL.

This clonotype was detected only a few times. The V gene is TRBV4-3, the J gene TRBJ2-5; the D gene is possibly TRBD2 (6 bases). The CDR3 sequence is 17 residues long. Deletions cut 0 bases from V and 1 base from J, with 15 bases between. Germline lookup yields CDR1 LGHNA and CDR2 YSLEER. Written as DNA, the CDR3 is TGCGCCAGCAGCCAAGAGCTTTGGGCGGGACCCCAAGAGACCCAGTACTTC. Translating gives CASSQELWAGPQETQYF.

This clonotype occurred a few times. V gene TRBV5-1 combines with J gene TRBJ1-5, with 7 bases lining up with TRBD1. Unmatched junction bases numbered 7, after V lost 7 bases and J lost 6 bases. The CDR3 sequence is 13 residues long. Germline V gives CDR1 SGHRS, CDR2 YFSETQ. CDR3 in DNA: TGCGCCAGCCGGGACAGACCCGGTCAGCCCCAGCATTTT. This codes for CASRDRPGQPQHF. The full variable domain, in which reference TRBV5-1 and TRBJ1-5 provide the parts outside the CDR3, is KAGVTQTPRYLIKTRGQQVTLSCSPISGHRSVSWYQQTPGQGLQFLFEYFSETQRNKGNFPGRFSGRQFSNSRSEMNVSTLELGDSALYLCASRDRPGQPQHFGDGTRLSIL.

This clonotype has just a few counts. J is TRBJ2-7 and V is TRBV29-1, with D maybe TRBD2 (5 bases). From germline, CDR1 is SQVTM and CDR2 ANQGSEA. Trimming left V 6 bases short and J 1 base short, with 7 bases between. The CDR3 runs to 11 residues. CDR3 DNA: TGCAGCGTCGGGGTATCCTACGAGCAGTACTTC. Amino acids: CSVGVSYEQYF.

The table lists this clonotype with a few counts. V and J are TRBV5-1 and TRBJ1-1; no clear D. The CDR3 is made up of 15 amino acids. Germline CDR1 SGHRS, CDR2 YFSETQ. Trimming stripped 0 bases from V and 1 base from J, with 10 bases between. CDR3 coding DNA: TGCGCCAGCAGCTTGGGGCAGCACTCGAACACTGAAGCTTTCTTT. The encoded protein is CASSLGQHSNTEAFF.

The chain couples TRBV10-3 to TRBJ2-6; no clear D gene. The germline V and J ends were trimmed by 4 bases and 0 bases, with 7 bases remaining between them. In germline, CDR1 is ENHRY, CDR2 SYGVKD. The CDR3 extends over 15 amino acids. The CDR3: CAISGGSSGANVLTF. In nucleotides, the CDR3 is TGTGCCATCAGTGGGGGAAGCTCTGGGGCCAACGTCCTGACTTTC.

J is TRBJ2-7 and V is TRBV29-1; possibly TRBD1 for D (5 bases). Germline V lookup: CDR1 SQVTM, CDR2 ANQGSEA. The CDR3 runs to 14 residues. V was clipped by 2 bases and J by 1 base, with 12 bases between them. CDR3 DNA: TGCAGCGTTGAAAAGGGGCCCGAATCCTACGAGCAGTACTTC. Protein sequence: CSVEKGPESYEQYF.

The chain uses TRBV6-5 and TRBJ2-7, with 10 bases matching TRBD2. CDR3 length equals 18 residues. Germline loops: CDR1 MNHEY, CDR2 SVGAGI. Trimming at V came to 0 bases and at J to 1 base, leaving 9 bases not matched to a gene. CDR3: CASSYSIPAGGRSYEQYF. The CDR3 nucleotides are TGTGCCAGCAGTTACTCGATACCAGCGGGAGGGCGTTCCTACGAGCAGTACTTC.